This TCR beta chain was found in a study of response to subunit inactivated influenza vaccine. Study results and caveats: Researchers suggested that each seasonal influenza vaccination recruits few new T cells.

The CDR3 covers 14 residues. Trimming at V came to 8 bases and at J to 1 base, leaving 6 bases not matched to a gene. CDR1 and CDR2 (germline): MDHEN, SYDVKM. TCRdb re-called the RT-PCR reads through MiXCR, storing one row per CDR3 protein. The sample lists 530,000 or so distinct CDR3 sequences; about 25% were seen once. This clonotype was recorded a few times. Its matching antigen is unknown. The TCR comes from a man aged 45 to 65 who received an inactivated influenza vaccine. V and J are TRBV28 and TRBJ2-3, with TRBD2 matching over 7 bases. The specimen comprised CD4+ T cells sorted from PBMCs, sampled 5 to 6 days after vaccination. CDR3 region: CASGGAGGTDTQYF. For the CDR3, the DNA is TGTGCCAGCGGAGGGGCGGGGGGCACAGATACGCAGTATTTT.